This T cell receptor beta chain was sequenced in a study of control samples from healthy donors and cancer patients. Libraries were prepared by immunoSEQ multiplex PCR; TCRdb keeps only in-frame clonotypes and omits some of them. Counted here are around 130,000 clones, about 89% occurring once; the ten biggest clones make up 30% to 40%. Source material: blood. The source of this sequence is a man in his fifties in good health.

The CDR3, as DNA: TGTGCCAGCAGTTTAGCAGGGGTACTGCCTATTGGTGAAGCTTTCTTT. Translated, it gives CASSLAGVLPIGEAFF. V and J are TRBV27 and TRBJ1-1; possible D gene TRBD1, 6 bases. The CDR3 is made up of 16 amino acids. Trimming stripped 2 bases from V and 7 bases from J, with 20 bases between. From germline, CDR1 is MNHEY and CDR2 SMNVEV (reference sequence).